Each of the 20 T cell receptor beta chains below was sequenced from the same sample in a study of identical twins. TCRdb independently ran MiXCR on the 5' RACE reads; one entry per CDR3 protein. Of a few hundred thousand distinct CDR3 sequences in the sample, more than 9.5% are singletons; the top ten hold roughly 3.7%. The sample was also reused in another study, on yellow fever vaccine responses in identical twins.

The sample comprised memory (CD45RO+) T cells sorted from blood. The receptors shown here come from a woman aged 18-29 years in good health.

This clonotype was seen a handful of times. This chain joins TRBV24-1 and TRBJ1-1; no reliable D call. There are 13 residues in the CDR3. Per the germline V gene, CDR1 is KGHDR and CDR2 is SFDVKD. V shed 3 bases and J shed 1 base, with 5 bases lying between them. CDR3 sequence reads: CATSDGKNTEAFF. CDR3 DNA: TGTGCCACCAGTGATGGCAAGAACACTGAAGCTTTCTTT.

This clonotype was recorded a few times. The V and J genes are TRBV6-2 or TRBV6-3 and TRBJ2-2, with 9 bases fitting TRBD1. The J segment lost 4 bases and the V segment lost 6 bases, leaving 6 bases of the junction unmatched. This CDR3 contains 15 residues. The germline V gene has CDR1 MNHEY and CDR2 SVGEGT. The CDR3 is CASRRGQGVTGELFF. The DNA of the CDR3 is TGTGCCAGCAGACGGGGACAGGGAGTCACCGGGGAGCTGTTTTTT.

In DNA form, the CDR3 reads TGTGCCAGCAGTTTATCCTTACTAGCGGGGGGCAATACGCAGTATTTT. Translation: CASSLSLLAGGNTQYF. The chain employs TRBV27 and TRBJ2-3, with TRBD2 matching over 12 bases. CDR3 length: 16 amino acids. The germline CDR1 and CDR2 sequences are MNHEY and SMNVEV (reference sequence). V lost 0 bases, J lost 7 bases, and 5 bases stayed unmatched.

This clonotype was observed a few times. The J gene is TRBJ2-3, the V gene TRBV5-1, with D uncertain. Germline CDR1 is SGHRS and CDR2 is YFSETQ. V gave up 4 bases and J gave up 4 bases, with 13 bases separating them. There are 14 residues in the CDR3. The CDR3 nucleotides read TGCGCCAGCAGCGCGTCTCTAGGGTCAGATACGCAGTATTTT. Amino acids: CASSASLGSDTQYF.

This clonotype showed up just a few times. The chain carries TRBV28 and TRBJ2-3; 7 nucleotides align to TRBD2. The length of the CDR3 is 15 residues. Germline V gives CDR1 MDHEN, CDR2 SYDVKM. Trimming cost V 5 bases and J 8 bases; bases outside gene matches: 13. CDR3 coding DNA: TGTGCCAGCAGTCCCTCGGGGCTAGGACTAGGTACGCAGTATTTT. Translating gives CASSPSGLGLGTQYF.

V and J are TRBV7-9 and TRBJ1-2; 7 bases line up with TRBD1. CDR3 length: 14 amino acids. Germline V gives CDR1 SEHNR, CDR2 FQNEAQ (reference sequence). V lost 4 bases, J lost 0 bases, and 2 bases stayed unmatched. The CDR3 nucleotides read TGTGCCAGCAGCTCGGGACAGACTAACTATGGCTACACCTTC. It specifies CASSSGQTNYGYTF. The full variable domain, in which reference TRBV7-9 and TRBJ1-2 provide the parts outside the CDR3, is DTGVSQNPRHKITKRGQNVTFRCDPISEHNRLYWYRQTLGQGPEFLTYFQNEAQLEKSRLLSDRFSAERPKGSFSTLEIQRTEQGDSAMYLCASSSGQTNYGYTFGSGTRLTVV.

The J gene is TRBJ1-1, the V gene TRBV7-9; the D gene is possibly TRBD1 (6 bases). The CDR3 runs to 14 residues. Per germline, CDR1 SEHNR and CDR2 FQNEAQ (reference sequence). Trimming removed 5 bases at V and 3 bases at J, with 13 bases between. The CDR3 is CASSGQRGDTEAFF. Here the CDR3 DNA reads TGTGCCAGCAGCGGACAAAGGGGGGACACTGAAGCTTTCTTT.

This clonotype turned up a few times. This chain connects TRBV7-2 to TRBJ2-3, with TRBD2 matching 11 bases. CDR1 is SGHTA and CDR2 is FQGNSA in the germline V gene. The CDR3 length is 15 residues. Trimming at V came to 6 bases and at J to 5 bases, leaving 7 bases not matched to a gene. Written as DNA, the CDR3 is TGTGCCAGCAGGAGTAGCGGGAGGGCCGGAGATACGCAGTATTTT. This codes for CASRSSGRAGDTQYF. Full variable domain (remainder filled in from reference TRBV7-2 and TRBJ2-3): GAGVSQSPSNKVTEKGKDVELRCDPISGHTALYWYRQSLGQGLEFLIYFQGNSAPDKSGLPSDRFSAERTGGSVSTLTIQRTQQEDSAVYLCASRSSGRAGDTQYFGPGTRLTVL.

This clonotype was observed a few times. V is TRBV29-1 and J is TRBJ2-7; no clear D. The CDR3 runs 11 residues. CDR1 and CDR2 from the germline V gene are SQVTM and ANQGSEA. Trimming left V 4 bases short and J 5 bases short, with 9 bases between. The CDR3 here is CSVAVGDEQYF. The CDR3 coding sequence is TGCAGCGTTGCGGTCGGAGACGAGCAGTACTTC.

This clonotype was counted a few times. This chain joins TRBV24-1 and TRBJ2-1; 10 nucleotides align to TRBD1. This CDR3 spans 13 amino acids. CDR1 is KGHDR and CDR2 is SFDVKD in the germline V gene. With 10 bases clipped from V and 7 bases from J, the junction kept 6 bases outside the gene matches. The CDR3 reads CATRDRGKNEQFF. CDR3 DNA sequence: TGTGCCACTCGGGACAGGGGAAAGAATGAGCAGTTCTTC.

This clonotype came up a few times. The chain joins TRBV9 to TRBJ2-3, with a weak D call TRBD1 (5 bases). From germline, CDR1 is SGDLS and CDR2 YYNGEE. Between the trimmed V and J ends, which lost 10 bases and 0 bases, there was a span of 12 bases. The length of the CDR3 is 13 residues. The DNA for the CDR3 is TGTGCCTCAAAACGGACAAGCACAGATACGCAGTATTTT. It encodes CASKRTSTDTQYF.

This clonotype was detected a few times. The chain employs TRBV6-5 and TRBJ1-3; no firm D call. The ends were cut back, 2 bases at V and 0 bases at J, with 14 bases in the middle. Germline-derived CDR1 and CDR2 are MNHEY and SVGAGI. The CDR3 length is 17 residues. CDR3 protein: CASSYLNLGVSGNTIYF. As DNA, the CDR3 is TGTGCCAGCAGTTACCTGAATTTAGGAGTCTCTGGAAACACCATATATTTT.

This clonotype was observed a handful of times. The chain couples TRBV7-2 to TRBJ2-2; 9 nucleotides match TRBD1. Trimming took 5 bases from V and 4 from J; bases not matched to a gene: 11. This CDR3 is 17 amino acids long. Germline CDR1 reads SGHTA; CDR2 reads FQGNSA. The CDR3 DNA reads TGTGCCAGCAGCCCCTACCTCCGGGACAGGGCCACCGGGGAGCTGTTTTTT. This sequence encodes CASSPYLRDRATGELFF.

The chain employs TRBV7-2 and TRBJ2-7; TRBD1 is a possible D gene (6 bases). This CDR3 is built from 12 residues. Germline V gene data show CDR1 as SGHTA and CDR2 as FQGNSA. V was clipped by 3 bases and J by 5 bases, with 8 bases between them. The chain's CDR3 is CASSLDSHEQYF. The CDR3 nucleotides read TGTGCCAGCAGCTTGGACAGCCACGAGCAGTACTTC.

This clonotype occurred a few times. The rearrangement joins TRBV27 to TRBJ2-5; D unresolved. Trimming left V 6 bases short and J 5 bases short, with 19 bases between. Germline V gene lookup returns CDR1 MNHEY and CDR2 SMNVEV (reference sequence). There are 15 residues in the CDR3. For the CDR3, the DNA is TGTGCCAGCAGCCCCTTAGTCGTGACCGGTGAGACCCAGTACTTC. It yields the protein CASSPLVVTGETQYF.

This clonotype has a handful of counts. The chain is built from TRBV10-3 and TRBJ2-2; unclear D gene. V was cut by 4 bases and J by 0 bases, with 9 bases left in between. The CDR3 length is 15 residues. Per germline, CDR1 ENHRY and CDR2 SYGVKD. CDR3 DNA: TGTGCCATCAGTGCGTTGGCTCCGAACACCGGGGAGCTGTTTTTT. It translates to CAISALAPNTGELFF.

This clonotype appeared once. The chain combines TRBV23-1 with TRBJ2-1; the D call may be TRBD1 or TRBD2 (6 bases each). TRBV23-1 belongs to the ORF category, with a function that is uncertain. The CDR3 runs 13 residues. V gave up 2 bases and J gave up 10 bases, with 12 bases separating them. CDR3 loop: CASSQNKGGEQFF. DNA of the CDR3: TGCGCCAGCAGTCAAAACAAGGGGGGAGAGCAGTTCTTC.

The V and J genes are TRBV29-1 and TRBJ2-7; TRBD2 matches 10 bases. The CDR3 has 14 residues. V was pared by 4 bases and J by 2 bases, with 5 bases of the junction left unmatched. Germline loops: CDR1 SQVTM, CDR2 ANQGSEA. The CDR3 DNA follows: TGCAGCGTTGCAGACGGACTAGCGGCCTACGAGCAGTACTTC. It specifies CSVADGLAAYEQYF.

This clonotype was observed a few times. J is TRBJ2-3 and V is TRBV6-1; unclear D gene. The CDR3 is made up of 15 amino acids. Trimming stripped 6 bases from V and 2 bases from J, with 15 bases between. Germline CDR1 reads MNHNS; CDR2 reads SASEGT. In DNA form, the CDR3 reads TGTGCCAGCAGCCGGATTGGACCCCCCACAGATACGCAGTATTTT. Its protein is CASSRIGPPTDTQYF.

This CDR3 is CASSYSRDRVHEQYF. The CDR3 DNA sequence: TGTGCCAGCAGTTACTCCCGGGACAGGGTCCACGAGCAGTACTTC. This rearrangement joins TRBV6-5 to TRBJ2-7, with 9 bases identical to TRBD1. The CDR3 runs to 15 residues. V gave up 0 bases and J gave up 5 bases; unmatched junction bases: 5. CDR1 is MNHEY, CDR2 SVGAGI, per germline.